Detailed here is one TCR beta chain. Its antigen is unknown. The authors used about 3.5 ug of total RNA per TCR library. There were eight separate reactions per sample in which cDNA was made. TCRdb reprocessed the 5' RACE reads and stores each CDR3 protein as one record, lacking DNA. The table gives about 450,000 distinct CDR3 sequences; the top ten clones make up roughly 2.2% of it. This entry belongs to a study of monozygotic twins with inflammatory bowel disease. Study findings and constraints: IBD patients exhibited fewer clonotypes shared with other individuals than healthy twins, particularly with disease activity. Part of the variability in patient repertoires may have come from differing immunosuppressive treatments.

The CDR3 covers 15 residues. CDR1 is SNHLY and CDR2 is FYNNEI in the germline V gene. The clonotype was recovered from a human donor with ulcerative colitis or Crohn's disease, or a healthy co-twin of an affected twin (not recorded which). The rearrangement joins TRBV2 to TRBJ2-5; TCRdb indicates TRBD2, and absent DNA this call remains unverified. Sequences were obtained from blood. The CDR3 reads CASRATRLPQETQYF.